This T cell receptor (beta chain) was recorded in a study of T-cell reconstitution after alpha-beta-depleted transplantation in children. Preparation of the TCRbeta library used unique molecular identifiers. A single record per CDR3 protein comes from TCRdb applying MiXCR to the PCR reads. The sample lists some 600,000 distinct CDR3 sequences, roughly 17% occurring once. Germline CDR1 is SGHTA and CDR2 is FQGNSA. The CDR3 is 15 residues long. V was pared by 2 bases and J by 7 bases, with 17 bases between. A few counts support this clonotype. Material: PBMCs from the stem cell graft donor, obtained from the stem cell graft. This sequence originates from a human donor who donated a stem cell graft to a child with acute myeloid leukemia. The chain couples TRBV7-2 to TRBJ1-1, with D possibly TRBD1 on 6 matching bases. The DNA of the CDR3 is TGTGCCAGCAGCTTATTCGGGACACCAAACGGTGAAGCTTTCTTT. Encoded protein: CASSLFGTPNGEAFF.